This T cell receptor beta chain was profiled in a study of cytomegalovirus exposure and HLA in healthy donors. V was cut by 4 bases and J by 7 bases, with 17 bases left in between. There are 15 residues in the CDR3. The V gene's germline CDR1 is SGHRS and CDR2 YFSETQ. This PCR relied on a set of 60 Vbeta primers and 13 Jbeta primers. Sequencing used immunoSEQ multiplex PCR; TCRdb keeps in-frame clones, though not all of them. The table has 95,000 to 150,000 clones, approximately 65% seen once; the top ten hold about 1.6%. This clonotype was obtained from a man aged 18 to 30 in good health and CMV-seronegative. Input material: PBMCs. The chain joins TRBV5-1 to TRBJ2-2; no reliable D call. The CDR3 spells CASSPTPQYHGELFF. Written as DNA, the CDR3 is TGCGCCAGCAGCCCAACGCCCCAGTACCACGGGGAGCTGTTTTTT.